The 26 T cell receptor beta chains in this list originate from one sample, sequenced in a study of T cell changes during pregnancy in multiple sclerosis. The data were produced by immunoSEQ multiplex PCR, yet TCRdb's version contains in-frame clones alone and is incomplete. The table has about 110,000 clones, about 89% seen once. The sequencing used peripheral blood, collected before pregnancy. The receptors shown here come from a female donor with multiple sclerosis, enrolled in a pregnancy study.

The chain joins TRBV11-2 to TRBJ2-7; 9 nucleotides match TRBD1. CDR1 SGHAT and CDR2 FQNNGV come from the germline V gene. CDR3 length: 13 residues. Trimming removed 5 bases from V and 6 bases from J; junction bases left unmatched: 5. CDR3 in amino acids: CASSPDRGSEQYF. The CDR3 DNA sequence: TGTGCCAGCAGCCCAGACAGGGGGAGCGAGCAGTACTTC.

On this clone: The junction and the germline gene differ at one end; a read error may be behind it. The V gene is TRBV5-3, the J gene TRBJ2-5, with TRBD1 matching 7 bases. TRBV5-3 is designated an ORF whose function remains uncertain. CDR3 length: 15 residues. CDR3 protein: CASSLMTGPAETQYF. CDR3 in DNA: TGTGCCAGCAGCTTGATGACAGGGCCGGCGGAGACCCAGTACTTC.

The chain has TRBV18 and TRBJ2-1; the match to TRBD2 covers 9 bases. The CDR3 is made up of 16 amino acids. V was clipped by 3 bases and J by 2 bases; unmatched bases: 5. Germline V gives CDR1 KGHSH, CDR2 LQKENI. This CDR3 reads CASSPSGSTTYNEQFF. The CDR3 region has the DNA TGTGCCAGCTCACCTAGCGGGAGTACAACCTACAATGAGCAGTTCTTC.

The V gene is TRBV7-2, the J gene TRBJ2-5; D unclear. The germline CDR1 and CDR2 sequences are SGHTA and FQGNSA. The CDR3 has 12 residues. Trimming cost V 3 bases and J 2 bases, with 4 bases left between them. Written as DNA, the CDR3 is TGTGCCAGCAGCTTGACTCAAGAGACCCAGTACTTC. Translation gives CASSLTQETQYF.

The chain combines TRBV28 with TRBJ2-1; TRBD2 matches at 14 bases. The V gene end was trimmed by 5 bases and the J gene end by 14 bases; junction bases not matched to a gene: 2. Germline V lookup: CDR1 MDHEN, CDR2 SYDVKM. This CDR3 region has 12 residues. The CDR3 DNA is TGTGCCAGCAGTACGGGACTAGCGGGAGAGTTCTTC. It specifies CASSTGLAGEFF.

J is TRBJ2-2 and V is TRBV27; D is perhaps TRBD1 (5 bases). V was cut by 6 bases and J by 4 bases, with 12 bases left in between. The CDR3 totals 14 residues. Germline CDR1 MNHEY, CDR2 SMNVEV (reference sequence). CDR3 protein: CASRFQGGTGELFF. Here the CDR3 DNA reads TGTGCCAGCAGATTCCAGGGTGGCACCGGGGAGCTGTTTTTT.

This sequence joins TRBV19 and TRBJ1-2; 8 positions match TRBD1. The CDR3 extends over 15 amino acids. Germline lookup yields CDR1 LNHDA and CDR2 SQIVND (reference sequence). The V gene end was trimmed by 5 bases and the J gene end by 2 bases; junction bases not matched to a gene: 7. CDR3 DNA: TGTGCCAGTAGTCCCCGGGACAGGCCCAACTATGGCTACACCTTC. Translating it yields CASSPRDRPNYGYTF.

This clone has a handful of counts. The chain has TRBV19 and TRBJ2-7; a weak D match, TRBD1 (5 bases). This CDR3 has 14 amino acids. Germline V gene sequence: CDR1 LNHDA, CDR2 SQIVND (reference sequence). Trimming removed 6 bases at V and 3 bases at J, with 15 bases between. The CDR3 sequence: CASSPSGYHYEQYF. The CDR3, as DNA: TGTGCCAGTAGCCCCTCAGGGTACCACTACGAGCAGTACTTC.

The chain has TRBV6-5 and TRBJ2-1, with D maybe TRBD2 (5 bases). This CDR3 has 15 amino acids. Germline CDR1 and CDR2: MNHEY and SVGAGI. The ends were cut back, 5 bases at V and 2 bases at J, with 13 bases in the middle. CDR3 nucleotides: TGTGCCAGCAGTGCCGACTCGAGGGCCTACAATGAGCAGTTCTTC. This encodes CASSADSRAYNEQFF.

The count of this clone is one. This chain links TRBV9 with TRBJ2-3, with TRBD2 matching 16 bases. Looked up from germline, CDR1 is SGDLS and CDR2 is YYNGEE. After removal of 4 bases from V and 7 bases from J, the junction contained 9 bases not matched to a gene. This CDR3 has 17 amino acids. The CDR3 reads CASSSGTSGGAGNTQYF. The CDR3 DNA reads TGTGCCAGCAGCTCAGGGACTAGCGGGGGGGCCGGGAATACGCAGTATTTT.

The gene calls are TRBV6-1 and TRBJ1-2; 7 bases map to TRBD1. The CDR3 has 15 amino acids. The germline gives CDR1 MNHNS, CDR2 SASEGT. V lost 6 bases to trimming and J lost 4 bases; unmatched junction nucleotides: 11. The CDR3 region is CASRQDRQVVYGYTF. Written as DNA, the CDR3 is TGTGCCAGCAGGCAGGACAGGCAAGTGGTCTATGGCTACACCTTC.

The chain joins TRBV9 to TRBJ2-1; D might be TRBD2 (5 bases). Deletions cut 0 bases from V and 4 bases from J, with 11 bases between. Germline-derived CDR1 and CDR2 are SGDLS and YYNGEE. The CDR3 contains 15 residues. The CDR3 loop is CASSVAATGYNEQFF. In DNA, the CDR3 is TGTGCCAGCAGCGTAGCTGCAACGGGGTACAATGAGCAGTTCTTC.

The V and J genes are TRBV19 and TRBJ2-7; possible D gene TRBD2, 5 bases. CDR1 LNHDA and CDR2 SQIVND come from the germline V gene (reference sequence). Trimming stripped 1 base from V and 3 bases from J, with 13 bases between. This CDR3 spans 15 amino acids. In nucleotides, the CDR3 is TGTGCCAGTAGTATAGGGTCTCGCGGGTACTACGAGCAGTACTTC. It is translated as CASSIGSRGYYEQYF.

The V gene is TRBV27, the J gene TRBJ2-3, with 12 bases matching TRBD2. The germline CDR1 and CDR2 sequences are MNHEY and SMNVEV (reference sequence). The CDR3 sequence is 14 residues long. J gave up 10 bases and V 4 bases, and 6 bases lay outside the gene matches. The DNA of the CDR3 is TGTGCCAGCAGTTCTAGCGGGGGGGCCGGGGCGCAGTATTTT. Amino acids: CASSSSGGAGAQYF.

The chain recombines TRBV5-4 with TRBJ2-3; TRBD2 matches at 7 bases. Germline CDR1 reads SGHNT; CDR2 reads YYREEE (reference sequence). Losses at the gene ends were 2 bases for V and 4 bases for J; bases not matched to a gene: 4. The CDR3 runs to 14 residues. The CDR3 loop reads CASSFVGGADTQYF. The CDR3 DNA reads as TGTGCCAGCAGCTTCGTGGGAGGGGCAGATACGCAGTATTTT.

This clone showed up just a few times. The rearrangement uses TRBV7-2 and TRBJ2-2; 7 nucleotides line up with TRBD1. CDR3 length: 15 residues. Germline CDR1 is SGHTA and CDR2 is FQGNSA. The V and J ends lost 7 bases and 4 bases, in that order; junction bases with no gene match: 9. Here the CDR3 DNA reads TGTGCCAGCACCAAAGGGGGCGGCACCACCGGGGAGCTGTTTTTT. This gives the protein CASTKGGGTTGELFF.

The J gene is TRBJ2-3, the V gene TRBV28; no firm D call. The V end lost 6 bases, the J end lost 3 bases, and 7 bases lay between the germline ends. CDR1 is MDHEN and CDR2 is SYDVKM in the germline V gene. The CDR3 contains 12 residues. CDR3 amino acids: CASRSTTDTQYF. CDR3 coding DNA: TGTGCCAGCAGATCGACAACAGATACGCAGTATTTT.

The chain uses TRBV7-9 and TRBJ2-1; D is perhaps TRBD2 (5 bases). There are 14 residues in the CDR3. From germline, CDR1 is SEHNR and CDR2 FQNEAQ (reference sequence). Trimming cost V 7 bases and J 0 bases, with 10 bases left between them. The CDR3 loop is CASIAGSSYNEQFF. CDR3 nucleotides: TGTGCCAGCATTGCGGGTAGCTCCTACAATGAGCAGTTCTTC. The entire variable domain, with the rest obtained from reference TRBV7-9 and TRBJ2-1, is as follows: DTGVSQNPRHKITKRGQNVTFRCDPISEHNRLYWYRQTLGQGPEFLTYFQNEAQLEKSRLLSDRFSAERPKGSFSTLEIQRTEQGDSAMYLCASIAGSSYNEQFFGPGTRLTVL.

V and J are TRBV5-6 and TRBJ1-2; 7 bases map to TRBD1. Germline V CDR1 and CDR2: SGHDT, YYEEEE. This CDR3 contains 16 residues. J gave up 2 bases and V 4 bases, and 11 bases lay outside the gene matches. The CDR3 bases are TGTGCCAGCAGCATCCTCACCGGGACAGAGAACTATGGCTACACCTTC. It translates to CASSILTGTENYGYTF. The full variable domain, rest sourced from reference TRBV5-6 and TRBJ1-2, is DAGVTQSPTHLIKTRGQQVTLRCSPKSGHDTVSWYQQALGQGPQFIFQYYEEEERQRGNFPDRFSGHQFPNYSSELNVNALLLGDSALYLCASSILTGTENYGYTFGSGTRLTVV.

This chain connects TRBV4-1 to TRBJ2-5; maybe TRBD1 (6 bases). Germline assignment: CDR1 MGHRA and CDR2 YSYEKL. CDR3 length equals 14 residues. Trimming removed 3 bases at V and 3 bases at J, with 11 bases between. The CDR3 DNA reads as TGCGCCAGCAGCCAGAATCGGGACAAAGAGACCCAGTACTTC. Protein sequence: CASSQNRDKETQYF.

The chain links TRBV11-2 to TRBJ2-3, with a possible D match to TRBD1 (5 bases). The CDR3 covers 15 residues. With 0 bases removed from V and 1 base from J, the gap between germline ends came to 8 bases. Per the germline V gene, CDR1 is SGHAT and CDR2 is FQNNGV. This CDR3 reads CASSLDWGGTDTQYF. The CDR3 DNA follows: TGTGCCAGCAGCTTAGATTGGGGCGGCACAGATACGCAGTATTTT. Complete variable domain (other parts from reference TRBV11-2 and TRBJ2-3): EAGVAQSPRYKIIEKRQSVAFWCNPISGHATLYWYQQILGQGPKLLIQFQNNGVVDDSQLPKDRFSAERLKGVDSTLKIQPAKLEDSAVYLCASSLDWGGTDTQYFGPGTRLTVL.

The genes are TRBV7-2 and TRBJ2-5; 12 positions agree with TRBD2. Germline CDR1 reads SGHTA; CDR2 reads FQGNSA. The CDR3 is 15 amino acids. V shed 6 bases and J 3 bases; nucleotides not matched to a gene: 5. The CDR3 coding sequence is TGTGCCAGCAGTCCTAGCGGGAGGGCCGAAGAGACCCAGTACTTC. Protein sequence: CASSPSGRAEETQYF.

In its sample, this clone was seen once. V and J are TRBV28 and TRBJ1-2, with 7 bases identical to TRBD1. V was clipped by 8 bases and J by 6 bases; unmatched bases: 15. The V gene's germline CDR1 is MDHEN and CDR2 SYDVKM. This CDR3 contains 15 residues. The CDR3 DNA follows: TGTGCCAGCCAGGGGGTAGGTTCAGCCTCGGATGGCTACACCTTC. This codes for CASQGVGSASDGYTF.

This clone occurred once. The rearrangement links TRBV27 to TRBJ2-3, with 7 bases that match TRBD1. This CDR3 has 14 amino acids. Germline V gene sequence: CDR1 MNHEY, CDR2 SMNVEV (reference sequence). V gave up 2 bases and J gave up 4 bases; unmatched junction bases: 3. CDR3 residues: CASSLGQEADTQYF. The DNA for the CDR3 is TGTGCCAGCAGTTTAGGACAGGAGGCAGATACGCAGTATTTT.

CDR3 nucleotide sequence: TGTGCCAGCAGCCGGCACGGACAGGCAGAGACCCAGTACTTC. This translates into CASSRHGQAETQYF. The chain is built from TRBV13 and TRBJ2-5, with TRBD1 matching over 7 bases. The germline V gene encodes CDR1 PRHDT and CDR2 FYEKMQ (reference sequence). The CDR3 totals 14 residues. The J segment lost 4 bases and the V segment lost 5 bases, leaving 7 bases of the junction unmatched.

V and J are TRBV19 and TRBJ1-2; no clear D. V was trimmed by 3 bases and J by 4 bases, leaving 12 bases between them. Germline CDR1 is LNHDA and CDR2 is SQIVND (reference sequence). CDR3 length: 14 residues. CDR3 coding DNA: TGTGCCAGTAGTATGGGAGGAGTTATCTATGGCTACACCTTC. As protein: CASSMGGVIYGYTF.